The rows below give T cell receptor beta chains drawn from one sample of a study of T cell responses to AZD1222 COVID-19 vaccine. Clones were sequenced by immunoSEQ multiplex PCR, and TCRdb holds only the in-frame ones, with some missing. The profile covers around 30,000 clones, with more than 85% appearing a single time and 35% to 50% taken by the ten largest. The specimen was peripheral blood, collected on day 0 of AZD1222 vaccination. These receptor sequences come from an adult in good health. Both conserved end residues are part of each CDR3. The D gene is left open where the match is weak. For some rows the clone size is stated as once, few or many, or as a class when expanded; others skip it.

abundance: -; j_gene: TRBJ1-3; v_gene: TRBV5-4; d_gene: -; CDR3aa: CASSLGASGNTIYF; CDR3nt: TGTGCCAGCAGCTTGGGGGCCTCTGGAAACACCATATATTTT
abundance: once; j_gene: TRBJ1-6; v_gene: TRBV27; d_gene: -; CDR3aa: CASRLGGADSPLHF; CDR3nt: TGTGCCAGCAGACTCGGGGGGGCGGATTCACCCCTCCACTTT
abundance: -; j_gene: TRBJ2-5; v_gene: TRBV2; d_gene: -; CDR3aa: CASSAFGTFQETQYF; CDR3nt: TGTGCCAGCAGCGCCTTCGGGACGTTCCAAGAGACCCAGTACTTC
abundance: -; j_gene: TRBJ2-1; v_gene: TRBV6-5; d_gene: TRBD2; CDR3aa: CASWASGGGEQFF; CDR3nt: TGTGCCAGCTGGGCTAGCGGGGGGGGTGAGCAGTTCTTC
abundance: -; j_gene: TRBJ1-6; v_gene: TRBV4-2; d_gene: -; CDR3aa: CASRDSSYNSPLHF; CDR3nt: TGTGCCAGCAGGGACAGCTCCTATAATTCACCCCTCCACTTT
abundance: -; j_gene: TRBJ1-2; v_gene: TRBV5-6; d_gene: -; CDR3aa: CASSLGTGGYGYTF; CDR3nt: TGTGCCAGCAGCTTGGGGACGGGGGGCTATGGCTACACCTTC
abundance: -; j_gene: TRBJ2-1; v_gene: TRBV29-1; d_gene: -; CDR3aa: CSVEDNQASSYNEQFF; CDR3nt: TGCAGCGTTGAAGATAACCAGGCGAGCTCCTACAATGAGCAGTTCTTC
abundance: -; j_gene: TRBJ1-2; v_gene: TRBV3-1/TRBV3-2; d_gene: -; CDR3aa: CASNTGSIGGYTF; CDR3nt: TGTGCCAGCAACACCGGATCGATAGGTGGCTACACCTTC
abundance: once; j_gene: TRBJ2-1; v_gene: TRBV29-1; d_gene: TRBD2; CDR3aa: CSSRLAGGPNNEQFF; CDR3nt: TGCAGCTCCCGACTAGCGGGGGGGCCAAACAATGAGCAGTTCTTC
abundance: -; j_gene: TRBJ2-2; v_gene: TRBV7-8; d_gene: -; CDR3aa: CASSLVQGGTGELFF; CDR3nt: TGTGCCAGCAGCTTAGTCCAGGGGGGCACCGGGGAGCTGTTTTTT
abundance: -; j_gene: TRBJ1-6; v_gene: TRBV6-5; d_gene: -; CDR3aa: CASTQGPGKDSPLHF; CDR3nt: TGTGCCAGCACACAGGGCCCAGGAAAGGATTCACCCCTCCACTTT
abundance: -; j_gene: TRBJ2-2; v_gene: TRBV30; d_gene: TRBD2; CDR3aa: CAWSVTLAGTTTGELFF; CDR3nt: TGTGCCTGGAGTGTTACATTAGCAGGGACTACCACCGGGGAGCTGTTTTTT
abundance: -; j_gene: TRBJ1-5; v_gene: TRBV10-1; d_gene: -; CDR3aa: CASSLTQSPNSNQPQHF; CDR3nt: TGCGCCAGCAGCCTGACACAATCCCCGAATAGCAATCAGCCCCAGCATTTT
abundance: once; j_gene: TRBJ1-1; v_gene: TRBV19; d_gene: TRBD1; CDR3aa: CASKDRVVGEAFF; CDR3nt: TGTGCCAGTAAGGACAGGGTCGTAGGTGAAGCTTTCTTT
abundance: -; j_gene: TRBJ1-4; v_gene: TRBV30; d_gene: -; CDR3aa: CAWIDRMKIATNEKLFF; CDR3nt: TGTGCCTGGATTGACAGGATGAAAATAGCAACTAATGAAAAACTGTTTTTT
abundance: once; j_gene: TRBJ1-2; v_gene: TRBV30; d_gene: -; CDR3aa: CAWSGGDYGYTF; CDR3nt: TGTGCCTGGAGTGGGGGAGACTATGGCTACACCTTC
abundance: -; j_gene: TRBJ2-5; v_gene: TRBV30; d_gene: TRBD2; CDR3aa: CAWGSGGRETQYF; CDR3nt: TGTGCCTGGGGAAGCGGGGGACGAGAGACCCAGTACTTC
abundance: -; j_gene: TRBJ1-3; v_gene: TRBV6-5; d_gene: -; CDR3aa: CASRTAFSGNTIYF; CDR3nt: TGTGCCAGTCGGACGGCCTTCTCTGGAAACACCATATATTTT
abundance: -; j_gene: TRBJ1-1; v_gene: TRBV6-5; d_gene: TRBD1; CDR3aa: CASSLGGRGTEAFF; CDR3nt: TGTGCCAGCAGTTTAGGGGGCAGGGGCACTGAAGCTTTCTTT
abundance: -; j_gene: TRBJ1-4; v_gene: TRBV3-1/TRBV3-2; d_gene: -; CDR3aa: CASSQINEKLFF; CDR3nt: TGTGCCAGCAGCCAAATAAATGAAAAACTGTTTTTT
abundance: -; j_gene: TRBJ1-2; v_gene: TRBV4-1; d_gene: -; CDR3aa: CASSQEGAGYGYTF; CDR3nt: TGCGCCAGCAGCCAAGAGGGGGCAGGCTATGGCTACACCTTC
abundance: medium-sized; j_gene: TRBJ2-3; v_gene: TRBV12-3/TRBV12-4; d_gene: -; CDR3aa: CASSLGGTQYF; CDR3nt: TGTGCCAGCAGTCTCGGTGGGACGCAGTATTTT
abundance: -; j_gene: TRBJ2-5; v_gene: TRBV3-1/TRBV3-2; d_gene: -; CDR3aa: CASSPGNRQETQYF; CDR3nt: TGTGCCAGCAGTCCCGGTAACAGACAGGAGACCCAGTACTTC
abundance: -; j_gene: TRBJ1-2; v_gene: TRBV9; d_gene: -; CDR3aa: CASSVDAGGTVYGYTF; CDR3nt: TGTGCCAGCAGCGTAGACGCGGGGGGGACCGTCTATGGCTACACCTTC
abundance: -; j_gene: TRBJ2-3; v_gene: TRBV7-2; d_gene: -; CDR3aa: CASSEATYTDTQYF; CDR3nt: TGTGCCAGCAGTGAAGCTACCTACACAGATACGCAGTATTTT